A single sample gave rise to the 27 T cell receptor beta chains below, sequenced in a study of blood T cell repertoires in COVID-19. Measured with immunoSEQ multiplex PCR; TCRdb has only the in-frame clones, and not every one. The sample lists about 150,000 clones, 75% to 90% occurring once. Source material: peripheral blood. Receptors originate from a woman aged 40 to 50 with acute or convalescent COVID-19.

The V call is TRBV6-6, the J call TRBJ1-4, with D possibly being TRBD1 (5 bases). Germline V lookup: CDR1 MNHNY, CDR2 SVGAGI (reference sequence). The V and J ends lost 0 bases and 3 bases respectively, with 8 bases between them. CDR3 size: 15 residues. CDR3 region: CASSYSRQSNEKLFF. The CDR3, as DNA: TGTGCCAGCAGTTACTCGCGACAGTCTAATGAAAAACTGTTTTTT.

This clone was observed a single time. This chain uses TRBV20-1 with TRBJ2-3; TRBD2 agrees at 8 bases. Per germline, CDR1 DFQATT and CDR2 SNEGSKA (reference sequence). CDR3 length equals 18 residues. Trimming cost V 3 bases and J 2 bases; bases outside gene matches: 16. CDR3: CSASSHSLSSGPTDTQYF. In DNA form, the CDR3 reads TGCAGTGCTAGTTCACATTCATTGTCTAGCGGGCCCACAGATACGCAGTATTTT.

This clone appeared a few times. CDR3 coding DNA: TGTGCCAGCACCTTAACCGGGGAGCTGTTTTTT. Translated: CASTLTGELFF. V gene TRBV6-6 combines with J gene TRBJ2-2; no clear D gene. The CDR3 spans 11 residues. V lost 7 bases and J 5 bases, leaving 5 bases between the germline ends. Germline CDR1 reads MNHNY; CDR2 reads SVGAGI (reference sequence).

The chain links TRBV30 to TRBJ1-5; tentatively, D is TRBD1 (5 bases). CDR1 is GTSNPN and CDR2 is SVGIG in the germline V gene (reference sequence). Trimming removed 5 bases at V and 7 bases at J, with 12 bases between. This CDR3 has 12 amino acids. CDR3 residues: CAWDSSFQPQHF. In DNA, the CDR3 is TGTGCCTGGGACAGTAGTTTCCAGCCCCAGCATTTT.

V is TRBV19 and J is TRBJ2-7; 7 bases match TRBD2. Trimming removed 5 bases from V and 2 bases from J; junction bases left unmatched: 6. Per germline, CDR1 LNHDA and CDR2 SQIVND (reference sequence). The CDR3 loop spans 14 amino acids. CDR3 nucleotide sequence: TGTGCCAGTAGTGGGTCGGCGGGGGCCTACGAGCAGTACTTC. Translation gives CASSGSAGAYEQYF.

This clone was detected only a few times. V and J are TRBV5-1 and TRBJ1-4, with D perhaps TRBD1 (5 bases). Between the trimmed V and J ends, which lost 4 bases and 13 bases, there was a span of 20 bases. The CDR3 consists of 14 residues. Germline values: CDR1 SGHRS, CDR2 YFSETQ. The CDR3 loop is CASSVDTGFGGLFF. CDR3 nucleotide sequence: TGCGCCAGCAGCGTGGACACCGGCTTCGGAGGACTGTTTTTT.

The gene calls are TRBV5-6 and TRBJ1-3, with 7 bases aligning to TRBD1. Trimming took 2 bases from V and 3 from J; bases not matched to a gene: 5. The CDR3 is made up of 15 amino acids. Germline V gene data show CDR1 as SGHDT and CDR2 as YYEEEE. This CDR3 is CASSFRDSDGNTIYF. The CDR3 coding sequence is TGTGCCAGCAGCTTCCGGGACAGTGATGGAAACACCATATATTTT.

V and J are TRBV28 and TRBJ1-5; TRBD1 matches at 8 bases. This CDR3 is 15 amino acids long. Germline V lookup: CDR1 MDHEN, CDR2 SYDVKM. V dropped 5 bases and J dropped 2; count of bases not matched to a gene: 5. The CDR3 DNA follows: TGTGCCAGCAGTCATGGGACAGGAGGCAATCAGCCCCAGCATTTT. This codes for CASSHGTGGNQPQHF. The full variable domain, with the rest looked up from reference TRBV28 and TRBJ1-5, is DVKVTQSSRYLVKRTGEKVFLECVQDMDHENMFWYRQDPGLGLRLIYFSYDVKMKEKGDIPEGYSVSREKKERFSLILESASTNQTSMYLCASSHGTGGNQPQHFGDGTRLSIL.

This sequence joins TRBV5-8 and TRBJ1-1, with D hard to call. Germline V gene lookup returns CDR1 SGHTS and CDR2 YDEGEE. The length of the CDR3 is 13 residues. Trimming took 4 bases from V and 1 from J, leaving 8 bases between them. CDR3 sequence (DNA): TGTGCCAGCAGCGTAACACAGAACACTGAAGCTTTCTTT. Translated: CASSVTQNTEAFF. Based on the CDR3 plus reference TRBV5-8 and TRBJ1-1, the full variable domain is EAGVTQSPTHLIKTRGQQATLRCSPISGHTSVYWYQQALGLGLQFLLWYDEGEERNRGNFPPRFSGRQFPNYSSELNVNALELEDSALYLCASSVTQNTEAFFGQGTRLTVV.

V is TRBV29-1 and J is TRBJ1-1; D not certain. Germline V CDR1 and CDR2: SQVTM, ANQGSEA. The ends were cut back, 7 bases at V and 7 bases at J, with 16 bases in the middle. The CDR3 extends over 12 amino acids. This CDR3 reads CSAGREYSEAFF. The CDR3, as DNA: TGCAGCGCCGGTCGGGAATACAGTGAAGCTTTCTTT.

The V and J genes are TRBV5-6 and TRBJ2-2, with 16 nucleotides matching TRBD2. Germline V lookup: CDR1 SGHDT, CDR2 YYEEEE. V shed 5 bases, J shed 7 bases, and the junction held 8 bases outside the gene matches. The CDR3 loop spans 17 amino acids. The CDR3 loop reads CASSSGTSGRGVGELFF. The DNA for the CDR3 is TGTGCCAGCAGTTCCGGGACTAGCGGGAGGGGCGTCGGGGAGCTGTTTTTT.

V and J are TRBV19 and TRBJ1-6, with D maybe TRBD1 (6 bases). This CDR3 contains 14 residues. V was clipped by 3 bases and J by 7 bases, with 10 bases between them. Germline assignment: CDR1 LNHDA and CDR2 SQIVND (reference sequence). CDR3 in amino acids: CASSIRDTNSPLHF. For the CDR3, the DNA is TGTGCCAGTAGTATCCGGGACACCAATTCACCCCTCCACTTT.

This clone was detected once. The rearrangement joins TRBV9 to TRBJ2-7; TRBD2 agrees at 7 bases. The CDR3 loop spans 11 amino acids. The V gene end was trimmed by 4 bases and the J gene end by 6 bases; junction bases not matched to a gene: 1. CDR1 and CDR2 from the germline V gene are SGDLS and YYNGEE. The CDR3 nucleotides read TGTGCCAGCAGCCCGGGGGGCGAGCAGTACTTC. Translation: CASSPGGEQYF. The full variable domain, in which reference TRBV9 and TRBJ2-7 provide the parts outside the CDR3, is DSGVTQTPKHLITATGQRVTLRCSPRSGDLSVYWYQQSLDQGLQFLIQYYNGEERAKGNILERFSAQQFPDLHSELNLSSLELGDSALYFCASSPGGEQYFGPGTRLTVT.

The chain uses TRBV3-1 (or the pseudogene TRBV3-2) and TRBJ2-7; 9 bases fit TRBD1. V shed 0 bases and J 6 bases; nucleotides not matched to a gene: 21. Germline loops: CDR1 LGHDT, CDR2 YNNKEL (reference sequence). There are 20 residues in the CDR3. The CDR3 reads CASSQELTGGLRRGIGEQYF. DNA for the CDR3: TGTGCCAGCAGCCAAGAACTGACAGGGGGTTTGAGGCGGGGTATAGGCGAGCAGTACTTC.

The genes are TRBV7-2 and TRBJ1-3, with D possibly TRBD1 on 6 matching bases. CDR1 is SGHTA and CDR2 is FQGNSA in the germline V gene. The ends were cut back, 5 bases at V and 0 bases at J, with 11 bases in the middle. The CDR3 loop spans 15 amino acids. In DNA form, the CDR3 reads TGTGCCAGCAGCCCACAGGGACCCTCTGGAAACACCATATATTTT. It encodes CASSPQGPSGNTIYF.

V and J are TRBV6-6 and TRBJ2-7; 8 bases fit TRBD2. This CDR3 spans 14 amino acids. From germline, CDR1 is MNHNY and CDR2 SVGAGI (reference sequence). With 2 bases clipped from V and 2 bases from J, the junction kept 2 bases outside the gene matches. This CDR3 reads CASSYTSGPYEQYF. CDR3 sequence (DNA): TGTGCCAGCAGTTACACTAGCGGCCCCTACGAGCAGTACTTC.

This chain links TRBV23-1 with TRBJ2-4; tentatively, D is TRBD2 (5 bases). TRBV23-1 falls under the ORF class, with uncertain function. The CDR3 has 12 amino acids. Between the trimmed V and J ends, which lost 4 bases and 8 bases, there was a span of 9 bases. CDR3 residues: CASSPTRDIQYF. The CDR3 DNA sequence: TGCGCCAGCAGTCCAACTAGAGACATTCAGTACTTC.

The chain joins TRBV24-1 to TRBJ2-2; 9 bases agree with TRBD1. Trimming removed 9 bases from V and 6 bases from J; junction bases left unmatched: 16. Germline CDR1 is KGHDR and CDR2 is SFDVKD. The CDR3 is 17 residues long. CDR3 DNA: TGTGCCACCTCCCGAACAGGGGGCCGTTTTGGGCCCGGGGAGCTGTTTTTT. Encoded protein: CATSRTGGRFGPGELFF.

The chain joins TRBV7-9 to TRBJ2-7; 9 bases are a match to TRBD1. The CDR3 is 14 amino acids. The V gene's germline CDR1 is SEHNR and CDR2 FQNEAQ (reference sequence). J was trimmed by 6 bases and V by 6 bases; bases with no gene match: 9. The CDR3 sequence is CASRTGTGNPEQYF. CDR3 DNA: TGTGCCAGCAGAACAGGGACAGGGAACCCCGAGCAGTACTTC.

The chain couples TRBV6-5 to TRBJ2-7, with a tentative D call TRBD2 (5 bases). The CDR3 is 13 amino acids. Trimming shortened V by 8 bases and J by 0 bases, and 11 bases separated the two germline ends. Per the germline V gene, CDR1 is MNHEY and CDR2 is SVGAGI. The CDR3 here is CASHATTSYEQYF. DNA of the CDR3: TGTGCCAGCCATGCGACTACCTCCTACGAGCAGTACTTC.

The chain carries TRBV6-2 or TRBV6-3 and TRBJ1-2, with 8 bases fitting TRBD1. Germline V lookup: CDR1 MNHEY, CDR2 SVGEGT. The CDR3 covers 14 residues. With V trimmed by 2 bases and J by 5 bases, 4 bases remained unmatched. The CDR3 DNA reads TGTGCCAGCAGTTACCGGACAGGGCCTTATGGCTACACCTTC. It is translated as CASSYRTGPYGYTF.

The chain employs TRBV5-4 and TRBJ1-2; 8 bases agree with TRBD1. Germline CDR1 is SGHNT and CDR2 is YYREEE (reference sequence). Trimming took 0 bases from V and 10 from J; bases not matched to a gene: 17. The CDR3 loop spans 17 amino acids. The CDR3 protein is CASSLVGGRTGFEDYTF. CDR3 bases: TGTGCCAGCAGCTTGGTAGGGGGGAGGACAGGGTTTGAGGACTACACCTTC. Using reference TRBV5-4 and TRBJ1-2 for the parts outside the CDR3, the full variable domain is ETGVTQSPTHLIKTRGQQVTLRCSSQSGHNTVSWYQQALGQGPQFIFQYYREEENGRGNFPPRFSGLQFPNYSSELNVNALELDDSALYLCASSLVGGRTGFEDYTFGSGTRLTVV.

This sequence joins TRBV19 and TRBJ1-5, with D uncertain. Per germline, CDR1 LNHDA and CDR2 SQIVND (reference sequence). V lost 7 bases, J lost 0 bases, and 10 bases lay in between. The CDR3 is made up of 14 amino acids. The CDR3 protein is CASMFQFSNQPQHF. DNA of the CDR3: TGTGCCAGTATGTTCCAATTTAGCAATCAGCCCCAGCATTTT.

This clone has only a few counts. The chain joins TRBV7-3 to TRBJ2-7; D is possibly TRBD2 (6 bases). Germline CDR1 SGHTA, CDR2 FQGTGA. This CDR3 comprises 14 residues. V was shortened by 2 bases and J by 6 bases, with 14 bases between the two germline ends. The CDR3 is CASSLGRAGSEQYF. The CDR3 DNA follows: TGTGCCAGCAGCTTAGGCAGGGCGGGGTCCGAGCAGTACTTC.

This chain links TRBV6-5 with TRBJ2-7; a possible D gene is TRBD1 (6 bases). V shed 7 bases and J shed 1 base, with 17 bases lying between them. CDR1 MNHEY and CDR2 SVGAGI come from the germline V gene. The CDR3 extends over 15 amino acids. The CDR3 sequence: CASTLSRGGSYEQYF. The CDR3 nucleotides read TGTGCCAGCACCCTTAGTAGAGGGGGATCCTACGAGCAGTACTTC.

This clone was counted once. V and J are TRBV10-3 and TRBJ2-7, with TRBD2 matching over 9 bases. The CDR3 covers 18 residues. J lost 0 bases, V lost 9 bases, and 18 bases had no gene match. The germline gives CDR1 ENHRY, CDR2 SYGVKD. The CDR3 sequence is CAIRGGERGAHLSYEQYF. CDR3 in DNA: TGTGCCATACGAGGGGGGGAGCGGGGGGCCCACCTCTCCTACGAGCAGTACTTC.

This clone was seen just once. The chain combines TRBV7-9 with TRBJ2-7, with TRBD1 as a possible D gene (6 bases). CDR3 length: 12 residues. Trimming left V 5 bases short and J 3 bases short, with 8 bases between. Germline values: CDR1 SEHNR, CDR2 FQNEAQ (reference sequence). The CDR3 region is CASSTGFYEQYF. CDR3 DNA sequence: TGTGCCAGCAGCACAGGGTTCTACGAGCAGTACTTC.